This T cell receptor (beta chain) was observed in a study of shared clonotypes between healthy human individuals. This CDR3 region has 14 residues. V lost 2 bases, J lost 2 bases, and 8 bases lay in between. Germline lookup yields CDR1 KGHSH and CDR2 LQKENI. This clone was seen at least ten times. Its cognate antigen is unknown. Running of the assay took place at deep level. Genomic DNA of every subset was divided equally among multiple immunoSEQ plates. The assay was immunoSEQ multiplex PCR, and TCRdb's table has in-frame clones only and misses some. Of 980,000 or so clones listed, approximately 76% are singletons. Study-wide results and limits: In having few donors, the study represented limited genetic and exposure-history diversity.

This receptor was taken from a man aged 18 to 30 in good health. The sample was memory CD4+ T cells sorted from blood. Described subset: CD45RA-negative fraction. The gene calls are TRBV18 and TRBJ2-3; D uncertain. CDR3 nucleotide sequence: TGTGCCAGCTCACCAGACTCCCACACAGATACGCAGTATTTT. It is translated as CASSPDSHTDTQYF.